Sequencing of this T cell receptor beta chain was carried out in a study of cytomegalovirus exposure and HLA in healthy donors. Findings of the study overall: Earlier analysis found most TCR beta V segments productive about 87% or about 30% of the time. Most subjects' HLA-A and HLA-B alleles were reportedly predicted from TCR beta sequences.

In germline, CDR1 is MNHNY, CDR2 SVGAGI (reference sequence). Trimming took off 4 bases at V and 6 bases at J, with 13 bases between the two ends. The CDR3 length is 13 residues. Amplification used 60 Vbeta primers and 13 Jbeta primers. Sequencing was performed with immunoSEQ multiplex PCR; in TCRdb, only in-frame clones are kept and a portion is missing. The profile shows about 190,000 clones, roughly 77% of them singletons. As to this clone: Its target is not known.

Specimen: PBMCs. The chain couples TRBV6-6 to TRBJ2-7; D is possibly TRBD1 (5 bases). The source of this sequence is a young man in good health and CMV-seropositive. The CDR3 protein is CASSSPRQGEQYF. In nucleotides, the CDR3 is TGTGCCAGCAGTTCCCCGAGGCAGGGCGAGCAGTACTTC.